The source of this T cell receptor (beta chain) is a study of cytomegalovirus exposure and HLA in healthy donors. V dropped 5 bases and J dropped 2; count of bases not matched to a gene: 7. This CDR3 contains 15 residues. From germline, CDR1 is SGHRS and CDR2 YFSETQ. Study-wide results and limits: The only immune exposure information that was available was CMV serostatus. Accurate prediction of most subjects' HLA-A and HLA-B alleles from TCR beta sequences was reported. The authors enumerated some 160 TCR beta chains as linked to cytomegalovirus. In vitro testing confirmed a few CMV-associated chains as specific for CMV antigens.

As for this clone: Its antigen remains unknown.

The PCR made use of 60 Vbeta and 13 Jbeta primers. TCRdb keeps only in-frame clones here, not all; method: immunoSEQ multiplex PCR. The sample has 100,000 or so clones; over 60% are singletons. The material sequenced was PBMCs. This chain uses TRBV5-1 with TRBJ2-3, with 8 bases aligning to TRBD2. The origin of this receptor is a woman aged 40 to 50 in good health and CMV-seropositive. CDR3 in DNA: TGCGCCAGCAGTGTAGTAGCGGGATCCACAGATACGCAGTATTTT. Translated: CASSVVAGSTDTQYF.